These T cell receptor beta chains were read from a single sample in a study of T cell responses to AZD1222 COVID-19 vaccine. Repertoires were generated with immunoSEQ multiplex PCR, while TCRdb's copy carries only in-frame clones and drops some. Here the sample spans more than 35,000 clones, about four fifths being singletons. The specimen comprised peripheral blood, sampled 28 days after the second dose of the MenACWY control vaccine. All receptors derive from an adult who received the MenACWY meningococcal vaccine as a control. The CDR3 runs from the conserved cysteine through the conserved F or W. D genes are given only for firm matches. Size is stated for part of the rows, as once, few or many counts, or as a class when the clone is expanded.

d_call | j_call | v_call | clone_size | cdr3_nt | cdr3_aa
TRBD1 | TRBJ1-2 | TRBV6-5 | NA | TGTGCCAGCAGTCGGGGACAGGGGGGTGGCTACACCTTC | CASSRGQGGGYTF
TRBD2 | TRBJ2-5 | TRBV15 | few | TGTGCCACCAGCAGAGTGGGGCGGGGGGCACACCAAGAGACCCAGTACTTC | CATSRVGRGAHQETQYF
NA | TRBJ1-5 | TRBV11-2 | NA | TGTGCCAGCAGCTTATCGGGCAGTCAGCCCCAGCATTTT | CASSLSGSQPQHF
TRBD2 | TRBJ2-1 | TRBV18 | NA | TGTGCCAGCTCACCCTCTAGCGGGGGGGGGTACAATGAGCAGTTCTTC | CASSPSSGGGYNEQFF
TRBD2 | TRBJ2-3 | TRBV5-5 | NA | TGTGCCAGCAACCTACTAGCGACCACAGATACGCAGTATTTT | CASNLLATTDTQYF
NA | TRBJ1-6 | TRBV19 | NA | TGTGCCAGTACCCGGAGTCCTTATTCACCCCTCCACTTT | CASTRSPYSPLHF
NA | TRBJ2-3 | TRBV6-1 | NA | TGTGCCAGCAGTGACAGTACGCAGTATTTT | CASSDSTQYF
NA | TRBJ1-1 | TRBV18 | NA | TGTGCCAGCTCACCCCGGCCGAGCATGAACACTGAAGCTTTCTTT | CASSPRPSMNTEAFF
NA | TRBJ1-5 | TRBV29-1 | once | TGCAGCGTTGGACAGTCGAGCAATCAGCCCCAGCATTTT | CSVGQSSNQPQHF
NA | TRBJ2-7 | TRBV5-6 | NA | TGTGCCAGCAGCTTGGACTTATCCTACGAGCAGTACTTC | CASSLDLSYEQYF
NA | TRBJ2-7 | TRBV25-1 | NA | TGTGCCAGCAGTGAAGTAGGCTATGGCTACGAGCAGTACTTC | CASSEVGYGYEQYF
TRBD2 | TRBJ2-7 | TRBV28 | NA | TGTGCCAGCAGCCGTAGCGGGAGTAGCGAGCAGTACTTC | CASSRSGSSEQYF
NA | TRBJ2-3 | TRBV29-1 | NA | TGCAGCGTTACTCCGTTGGAATTGAGCACAGATACGCAGTATTTT | CSVTPLELSTDTQYF
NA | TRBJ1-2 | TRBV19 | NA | TGTGCCAGTAGTATAAGTGTATATGGCTACACCTTC | CASSISVYGYTF
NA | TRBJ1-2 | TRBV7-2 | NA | TGTGCCAGCAGCTGGCCGGGAAGGGGAATCGTTGGCTACACCTTC | CASSWPGRGIVGYTF
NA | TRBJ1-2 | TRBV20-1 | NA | TGCAGTTCCCGGGAAAGTTATGGCTACACCTTC | CSSRESYGYTF
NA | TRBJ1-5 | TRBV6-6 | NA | TGTGCCAGCAGTCGCGGGACACTCTCCGGGCCCCAGCATTTT | CASSRGTLSGPQHF
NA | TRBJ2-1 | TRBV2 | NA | TGTGCCAGCAGGGGCAATGAGCAGTTCTTC | CASRGNEQFF
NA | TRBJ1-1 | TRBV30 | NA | TGTGCCTGGAGTGTCGGGACACCTCCTTCAGGTCTTCTTGGGAACACTGAAGCTTTCTTT | CAWSVGTPPSGLLGNTEAFF
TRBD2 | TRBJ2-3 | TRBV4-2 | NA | TGTGCCAGCAGCCAAGATATCCAGCGGGGCCACACAGATACGCAGTATTTT | CASSQDIQRGHTDTQYF
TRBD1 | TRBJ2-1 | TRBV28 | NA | TGTGCCAGCGGAACAGGGGGTCTCAATGAGCAGTTCTTC | CASGTGGLNEQFF
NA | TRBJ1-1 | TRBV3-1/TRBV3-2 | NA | TGTGCCAGCAGCCAAGATCATTTGATCGGGTGGCCTAAGAACACTGAAGCTTTCTTT | CASSQDHLIGWPKNTEAFF
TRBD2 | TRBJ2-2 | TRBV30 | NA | TGTGCCTGGAGGGGAGGGGCCCCCGGGGAGCTGTTTTTT | CAWRGGAPGELFF
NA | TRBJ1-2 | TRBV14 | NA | TGTGCCAGCAGCCAAGATCGAAAGGGGCCTTATGGCTACACCTTC | CASSQDRKGPYGYTF
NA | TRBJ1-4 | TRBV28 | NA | TGTGCCAGCAGTTCCTACGGCCGGGGAGGGGCAACTAATGAAAAACTGTTTTTT | CASSSYGRGGATNEKLFF
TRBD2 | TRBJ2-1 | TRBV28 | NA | TGTGCCAGCAGTAGCGGGATATCCAATGAGCAGTTCTTC | CASSSGISNEQFF
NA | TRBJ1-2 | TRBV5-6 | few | TGTGCCAGCACCCCTGTGGAAGGACTCAATGGCTACACCTTC | CASTPVEGLNGYTF
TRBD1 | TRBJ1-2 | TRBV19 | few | TGTGCCAGTAGTTATACGGGACAGAGAACTTCTTATGGCTACACCTTC | CASSYTGQRTSYGYTF
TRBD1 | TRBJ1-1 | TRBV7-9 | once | TGTGCCAGCAGCCCGCAAAGAGGGACAGTATCTGAAGCTTTCTTT | CASSPQRGTVSEAFF
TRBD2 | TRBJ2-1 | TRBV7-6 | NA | TGTGCCAGCAGCCCAAACCGGGAGCTAGCGGGCGGTGAGCAGTTCTTC | CASSPNRELAGGEQFF
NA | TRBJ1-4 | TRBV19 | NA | TGTGCCAGTAATTTCCAGGGTTATGGCGAAAAACTGTTTTTT | CASNFQGYGEKLFF